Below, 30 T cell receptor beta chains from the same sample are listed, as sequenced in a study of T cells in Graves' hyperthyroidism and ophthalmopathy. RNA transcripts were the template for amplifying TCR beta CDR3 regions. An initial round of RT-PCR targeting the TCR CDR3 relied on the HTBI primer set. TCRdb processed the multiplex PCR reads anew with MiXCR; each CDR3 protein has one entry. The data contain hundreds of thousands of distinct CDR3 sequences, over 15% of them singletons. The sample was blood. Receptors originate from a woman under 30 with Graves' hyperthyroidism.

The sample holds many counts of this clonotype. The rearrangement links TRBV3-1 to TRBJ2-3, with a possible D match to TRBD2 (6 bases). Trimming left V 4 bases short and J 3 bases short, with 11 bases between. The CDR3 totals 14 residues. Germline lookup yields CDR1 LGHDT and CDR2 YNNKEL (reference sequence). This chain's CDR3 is CASSRSTRTDTQYF. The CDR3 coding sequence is TGTGCCAGCAGCCGTTCGACTAGAACAGATACGCAGTATTTT.

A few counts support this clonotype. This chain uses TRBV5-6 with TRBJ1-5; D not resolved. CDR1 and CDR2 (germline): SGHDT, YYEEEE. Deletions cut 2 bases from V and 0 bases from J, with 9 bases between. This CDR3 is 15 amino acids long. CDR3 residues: CASSFRGSSNQPQHF. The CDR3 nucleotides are TGTGCCAGCAGCTTTAGAGGGTCTAGCAATCAGCCCCAGCATTTT.

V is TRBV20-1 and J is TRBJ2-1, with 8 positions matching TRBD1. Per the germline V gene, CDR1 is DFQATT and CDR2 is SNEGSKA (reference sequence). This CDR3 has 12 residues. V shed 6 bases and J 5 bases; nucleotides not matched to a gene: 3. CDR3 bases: TGCAGTGCCTCGGACAGGGACAATGAGCAGTTCTTC. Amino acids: CSASDRDNEQFF.

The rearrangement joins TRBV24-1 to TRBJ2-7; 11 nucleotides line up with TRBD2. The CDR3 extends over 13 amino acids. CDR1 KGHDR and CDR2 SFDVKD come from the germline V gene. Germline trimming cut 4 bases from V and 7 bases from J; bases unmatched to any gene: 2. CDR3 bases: TGTGCCACCAGTGACGGGACTAGCGGAGAGCAGTACTTC. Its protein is CATSDGTSGEQYF.

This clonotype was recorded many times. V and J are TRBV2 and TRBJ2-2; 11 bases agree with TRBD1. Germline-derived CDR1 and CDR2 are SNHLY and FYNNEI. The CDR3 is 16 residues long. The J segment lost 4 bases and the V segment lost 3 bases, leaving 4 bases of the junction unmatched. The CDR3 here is CASSDGQGAITGELFF. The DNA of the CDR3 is TGTGCCAGCAGTGACGGACAGGGGGCGATCACCGGGGAGCTGTTTTTT.

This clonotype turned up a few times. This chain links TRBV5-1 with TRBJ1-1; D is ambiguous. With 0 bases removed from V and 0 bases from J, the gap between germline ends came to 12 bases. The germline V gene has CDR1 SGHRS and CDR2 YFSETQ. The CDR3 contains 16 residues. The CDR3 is CASSLGWGSLNTEAFF. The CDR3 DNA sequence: TGCGCCAGCAGCTTGGGCTGGGGATCACTGAACACTGAAGCTTTCTTT.

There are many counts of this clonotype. CDR3: CASSLAALRTGELFF. DNA for the CDR3: TGTGCCAGCAGTTTAGCGGCCCTAAGGACCGGGGAGCTGTTTTTT. The rearrangement uses TRBV12-3 or TRBV12-4 and TRBJ2-2; the D is unclear. The CDR3 has 15 amino acids. The V and J ends lost 0 bases and 5 bases respectively, with 10 bases between them.

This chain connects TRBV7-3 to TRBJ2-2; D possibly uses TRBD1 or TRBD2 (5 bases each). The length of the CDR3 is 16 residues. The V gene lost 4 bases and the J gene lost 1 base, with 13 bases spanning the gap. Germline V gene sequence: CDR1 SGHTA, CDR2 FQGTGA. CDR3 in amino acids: CASSSTGAVNTGELFF. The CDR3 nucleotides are TGTGCCAGCAGCTCGACCGGGGCGGTGAACACCGGGGAGCTGTTTTTT.

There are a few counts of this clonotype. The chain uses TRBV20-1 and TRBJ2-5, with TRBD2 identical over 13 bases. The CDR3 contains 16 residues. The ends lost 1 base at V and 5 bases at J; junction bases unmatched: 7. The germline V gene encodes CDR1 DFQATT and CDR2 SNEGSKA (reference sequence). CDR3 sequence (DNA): TGCAGTGCTAGAGGCGGACTAGCGGGAGCCTTGGAGACCCAGTACTTC. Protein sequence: CSARGGLAGALETQYF.

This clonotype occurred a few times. The CDR3 DNA follows: TGTGCCAGCAGTGAGGGTATTCAGTACTTC. Protein sequence: CASSEGIQYF. The V call is TRBV2, the J call TRBJ2-4; no reliable D call. There are 10 residues in the CDR3. The V and J ends lost 3 bases and 10 bases respectively, with 4 bases between them. In germline, CDR1 is SNHLY, CDR2 FYNNEI.

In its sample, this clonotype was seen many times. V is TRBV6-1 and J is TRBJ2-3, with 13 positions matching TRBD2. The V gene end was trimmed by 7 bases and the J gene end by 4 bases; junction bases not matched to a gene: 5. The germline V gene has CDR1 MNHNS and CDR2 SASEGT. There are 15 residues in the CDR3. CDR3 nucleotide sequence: TGTGCCAGCAAAAAACTAGCGGGAGGGCCAGATACGCAGTATTTT. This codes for CASKKLAGGPDTQYF.

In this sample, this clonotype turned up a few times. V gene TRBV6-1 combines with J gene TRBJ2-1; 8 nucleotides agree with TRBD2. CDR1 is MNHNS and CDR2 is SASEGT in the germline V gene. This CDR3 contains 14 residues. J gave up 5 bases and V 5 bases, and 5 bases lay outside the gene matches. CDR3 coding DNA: TGTGCCAGCAGTCAGGGACTAGGGAACAATGAGCAGTTCTTC. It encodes CASSQGLGNNEQFF.

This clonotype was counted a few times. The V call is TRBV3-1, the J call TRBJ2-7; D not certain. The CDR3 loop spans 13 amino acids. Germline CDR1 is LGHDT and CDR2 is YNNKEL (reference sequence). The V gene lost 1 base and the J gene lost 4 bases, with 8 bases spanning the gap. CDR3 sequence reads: CASSQVLMYEQYF. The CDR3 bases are TGTGCCAGCAGCCAAGTCTTGATGTACGAGCAGTACTTC.

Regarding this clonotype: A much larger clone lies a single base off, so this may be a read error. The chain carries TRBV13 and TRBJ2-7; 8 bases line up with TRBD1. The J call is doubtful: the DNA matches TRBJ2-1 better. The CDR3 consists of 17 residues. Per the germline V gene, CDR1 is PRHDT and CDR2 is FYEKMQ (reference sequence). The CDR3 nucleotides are TGTGCCAGCAGCTCGACGCCGCGGGACAGGCGCTCCTACGAGCAGTTCTTC. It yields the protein CASSSTPRDRRSYEQFF.

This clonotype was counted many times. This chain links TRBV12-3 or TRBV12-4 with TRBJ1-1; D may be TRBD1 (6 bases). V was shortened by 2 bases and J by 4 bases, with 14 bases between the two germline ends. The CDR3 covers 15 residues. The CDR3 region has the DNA TGTGCCAGCAGTTTACTCCTTCAGGGGATCACTGAAGCTTTCTTT. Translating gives CASSLLLQGITEAFF.

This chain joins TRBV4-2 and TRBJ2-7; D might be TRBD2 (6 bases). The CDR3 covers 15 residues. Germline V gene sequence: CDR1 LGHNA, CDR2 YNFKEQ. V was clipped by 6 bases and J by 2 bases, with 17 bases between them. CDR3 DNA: TGTGCCAGCAGACATAGCGGCGGGAAGGCCTACGAGCAGTACTTC. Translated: CASRHSGGKAYEQYF.

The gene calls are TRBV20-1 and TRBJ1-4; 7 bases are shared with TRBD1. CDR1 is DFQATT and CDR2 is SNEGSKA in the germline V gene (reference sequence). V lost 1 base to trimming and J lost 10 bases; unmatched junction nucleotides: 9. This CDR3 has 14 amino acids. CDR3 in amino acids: CSARGRQGLGKLFF. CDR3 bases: TGCAGTGCTAGAGGAAGACAGGGTTTGGGAAAACTGTTTTTT.

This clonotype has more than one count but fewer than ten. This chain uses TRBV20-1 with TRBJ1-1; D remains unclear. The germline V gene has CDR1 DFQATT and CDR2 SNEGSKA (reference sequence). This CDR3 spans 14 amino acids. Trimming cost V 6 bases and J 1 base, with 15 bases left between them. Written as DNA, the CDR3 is TGCAGTGCCCCTCAAGGACCTTCGAACACTGAAGCTTTCTTT. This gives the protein CSAPQGPSNTEAFF.

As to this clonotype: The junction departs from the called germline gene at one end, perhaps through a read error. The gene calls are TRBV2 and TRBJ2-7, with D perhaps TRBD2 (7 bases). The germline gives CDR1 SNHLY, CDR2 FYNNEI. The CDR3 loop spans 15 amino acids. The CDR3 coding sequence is TGCGCCAGCAGCCAAGTGGGGGGGGCGACTTACGAGCAGTACTTC. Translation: CASSQVGGATYEQYF.

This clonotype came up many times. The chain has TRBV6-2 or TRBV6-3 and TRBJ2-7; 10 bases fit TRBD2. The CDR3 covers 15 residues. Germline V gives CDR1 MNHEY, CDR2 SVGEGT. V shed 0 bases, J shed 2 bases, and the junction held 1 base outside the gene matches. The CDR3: CASSYSAGGPYEQYF. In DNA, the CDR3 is TGTGCCAGCAGTTACTCAGCGGGAGGGCCCTACGAGCAGTACTTC.

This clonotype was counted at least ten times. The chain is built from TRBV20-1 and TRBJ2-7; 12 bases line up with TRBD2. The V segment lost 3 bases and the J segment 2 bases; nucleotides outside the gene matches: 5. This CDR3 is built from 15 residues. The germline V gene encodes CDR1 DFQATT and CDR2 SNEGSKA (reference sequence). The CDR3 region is CSASPLAGGTYEQYF. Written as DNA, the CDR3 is TGCAGTGCTAGCCCTCTAGCGGGGGGGACCTACGAGCAGTACTTC.

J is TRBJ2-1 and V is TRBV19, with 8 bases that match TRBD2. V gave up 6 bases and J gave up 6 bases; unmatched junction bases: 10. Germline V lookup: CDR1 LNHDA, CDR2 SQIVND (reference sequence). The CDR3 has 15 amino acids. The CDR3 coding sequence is TGTGCCAGTAGAGACTCGGGGGGGCCAGGCAATGAGCAGTTCTTC. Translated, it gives CASRDSGGPGNEQFF.

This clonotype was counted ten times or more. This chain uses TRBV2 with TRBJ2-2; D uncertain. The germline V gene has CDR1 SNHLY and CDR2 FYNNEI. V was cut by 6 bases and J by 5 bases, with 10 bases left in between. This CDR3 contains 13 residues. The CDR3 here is CASSEDPTGELFF. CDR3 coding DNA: TGTGCCAGCAGCGAGGACCCGACCGGGGAGCTGTTTTTT.

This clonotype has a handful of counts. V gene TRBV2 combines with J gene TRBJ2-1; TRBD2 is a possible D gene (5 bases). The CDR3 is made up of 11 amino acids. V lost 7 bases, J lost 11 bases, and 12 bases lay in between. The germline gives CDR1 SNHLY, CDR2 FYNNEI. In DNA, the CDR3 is TGTGCCAGCACCTGGAGCGGACAGCAGTTCTTC. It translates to CASTWSGQQFF.

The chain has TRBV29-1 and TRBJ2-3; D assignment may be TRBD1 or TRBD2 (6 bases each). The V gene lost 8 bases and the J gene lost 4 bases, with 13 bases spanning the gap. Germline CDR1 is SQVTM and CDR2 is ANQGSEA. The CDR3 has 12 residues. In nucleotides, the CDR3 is TGCAGCCTCTCGGAGGGGGCAGATACGCAGTATTTT. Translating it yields CSLSEGADTQYF.

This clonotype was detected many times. The DNA for the CDR3 is TGCGCCAGCAGCGGACGCGGGGACTATCTATCCTACGAGCAGTACTTC. Its translation: CASSGRGDYLSYEQYF. The V gene is TRBV5-1, the J gene TRBJ2-7; 7 bases match TRBD2. V gave up 4 bases and J gave up 1 base; unmatched junction bases: 11. The CDR3 has 16 residues. The germline V gene encodes CDR1 SGHRS and CDR2 YFSETQ. The complete variable domain, with remaining parts taken from reference TRBV5-1 and TRBJ2-7, reads KAGVTQTPRYLIKTRGQQVTLSCSPISGHRSVSWYQQTPGQGLQFLFEYFSETQRNKGNFPGRFSGRQFSNSRSEMNVSTLELGDSALYLCASSGRGDYLSYEQYFGPGTRLTVT.

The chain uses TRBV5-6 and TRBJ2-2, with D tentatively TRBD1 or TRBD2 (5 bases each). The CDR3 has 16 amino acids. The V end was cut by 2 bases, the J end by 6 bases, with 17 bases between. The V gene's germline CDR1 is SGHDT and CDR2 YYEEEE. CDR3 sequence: CASSLSPGAGPGELFF. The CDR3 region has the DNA TGTGCCAGCAGCTTAAGTCCCGGGGCCGGCCCCGGGGAGCTGTTTTTT.

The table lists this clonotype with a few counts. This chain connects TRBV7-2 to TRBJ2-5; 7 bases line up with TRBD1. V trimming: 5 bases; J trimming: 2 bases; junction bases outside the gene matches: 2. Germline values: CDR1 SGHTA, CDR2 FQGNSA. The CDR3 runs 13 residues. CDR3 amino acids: CASSGDRQETQYF. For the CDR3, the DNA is TGTGCCAGCAGCGGGGACAGACAAGAGACCCAGTACTTC.

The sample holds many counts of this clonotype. DNA of the CDR3: TGTGCCAGCAGCTTACTCGGCAGGCCCCGCGGTGGTACCGGGGAGCTGTTTTTT. This gives the protein CASSLLGRPRGGTGELFF. The chain carries TRBV7-3 and TRBJ2-2, with no clear D. The V and J ends lost 2 bases and 5 bases respectively, with 21 bases between them. Looked up from germline, CDR1 is SGHTA and CDR2 is FQGTGA. The CDR3 contains 18 residues.

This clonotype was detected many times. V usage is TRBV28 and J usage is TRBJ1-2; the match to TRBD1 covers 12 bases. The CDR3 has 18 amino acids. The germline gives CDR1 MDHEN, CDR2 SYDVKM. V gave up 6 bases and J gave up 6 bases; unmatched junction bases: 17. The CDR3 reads CASSTIGTGGPRKDGYTF. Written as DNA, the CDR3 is TGTGCCAGCAGCACGATCGGGACAGGGGGCCCTAGGAAGGATGGCTACACCTTC.